This T cell receptor beta chain originates from a study of blood T cell repertoires in COVID-19. Across the whole study: T cells, B-cell-depleted T cells, or PBMCs supplied cDNA or gDNA.

Authors' analysis steps: Reference gene primers were amplified, and this amplification served to estimate nucleated cell counts. The method was immunoSEQ multiplex PCR; TCRdb's version includes in-frame clones alone and lacks a portion of them. The DNA gave D and trimming, while V, J and clone size come from that table. The table lists approximately 270,000 clones, roughly 87% of them singletons. This sequence originates from a young man with active or convalescent COVID-19. The source material was peripheral blood.

CDR3 loop: CASSLGQGLNTEAFF. The CDR3 DNA reads TGTGCCAGCAGTTTAGGACAGGGGTTGAACACTGAAGCTTTCTTT. J is TRBJ1-1 and V is TRBV27; 9 bases are shared with TRBD1. The CDR3 spans 15 residues. V trimming: 2 bases; J trimming: 0 bases; junction bases outside the gene matches: 1. From germline, CDR1 is MNHEY and CDR2 SMNVEV (reference sequence).